This TCR beta chain stems from a study of T-cell reconstitution after alpha-beta-depleted transplantation in children. Preparation of the TCRbeta library involved a method that used unique molecular identifiers. TCRdb processed the PCR reads anew with MiXCR; each CDR3 protein has one entry. This table has 95,000 to 150,000 distinct CDR3 sequences, 20% to 25% appearing once. As to this clonotype: Its antigen is unidentified.

Study outcomes and limitations: Several hundred expanded graft clones reportedly supplied alpha-beta T cells about two months after transplant. Elevated TCRbeta diversity at day 60 was traced, in some patients, to surviving recipient T cells and thymic progenitors. Among T cells one year after transplant, newly produced cells accounted for most counts and diversity.

The V end lost 4 bases, the J end lost 3 bases, and 7 bases lay between the germline ends. The CDR3 totals 12 residues. Sequenced material: PBMCs, mostly from graft donor cells, taken 180 days after TCRalphabeta/CD19-depleted stem cell transplant. The chain is built from TRBV12-3 or TRBV12-4 and TRBJ2-7, with D hard to call. This clonotype was sampled from a male patient under 10 years old who had a stem cell transplant for chronic granulomatous disease, so the T cells may come from the graft donor. The CDR3 nucleotides read TGTGCCAGCAGTTCTGCCCTCTACGAGCAGTACTTC. This gives the protein CASSSALYEQYF.